The source of this TCR beta chain is a study of cytomegalovirus exposure and HLA in healthy donors. This clone was seen more than once but under ten times. V was clipped by 0 bases and J by 4 bases; unmatched bases: 6. The CDR3 length is 16 residues. The V gene's germline CDR1 is MNHEY and CDR2 SVGAGI. The study ran its PCR with 60 Vbeta and 13 Jbeta primers. Libraries were prepared by immunoSEQ multiplex PCR; TCRdb keeps only in-frame clonotypes and omits some of them. The table lists approximately 51,000 clones, around 74% of them singletons. This chain links TRBV6-5 with TRBJ1-3; 7 bases match TRBD1. The sequenced sample consisted of PBMCs. This receptor was obtained from a man in his thirties or forties in good health and CMV-seronegative. The CDR3 sequence is CASSYSTGLHGNTIYF. The CDR3 DNA sequence: TGTGCCAGCAGTTACTCGACAGGGCTACACGGAAACACCATATATTTT.